Shown below are 18 T cell receptor beta chains from a single sample sequenced in a study of regulatory T cells in long-lasting Graves disease. Arm-PCR of CDR3 regions and iRepertoire HTBI primers were the basis on which TCR beta libraries were built. TCRdb re-analysed the multiplex PCR reads in MiXCR, keeping a single row per CDR3 protein. The table lists 350,000 to 400,000 distinct CDR3 sequences, roughly 15% of them singletons, with over 20% in the top ten. Time point defined: newly diagnosed GD, antithyroid drugs for less than 3 months. Generation of the TCR library employed RNA extracted from PBMCs. The sample also formed part of further work on T cells in Graves' hyperthyroidism and ophthalmopathy.

The sequenced sample was peripheral blood mononuclear cells (PBMCs), obtained at new diagnosis, from a patient treated with antithyroid drugs. The origin of the receptors is a young woman with Graves disease.

This clonotype has at least ten counts. This chain connects TRBV18 to TRBJ1-5; no clear D gene. The CDR3 has 14 amino acids. Germline V gives CDR1 KGHSH, CDR2 LQKENI. Trimming took 3 bases from V and 5 from J, leaving 11 bases between them. The CDR3 loop is CASSPGQSDQPQHF. CDR3 DNA sequence: TGTGCCAGCTCACCGGGTCAGTCAGATCAGCCCCAGCATTTT. Looking up the rest from reference TRBV18 and TRBJ1-5 gives the full variable domain: NAGVMQNPRHLVRRRGQEARLRCSPMKGHSHVYWYRQLPEEGLKFMVYLQKENIIDESGMPKERFSAEFPKEGPSILRIQQVVRGDSAAYFCASSPGQSDQPQHFGDGTRLSIL.

A few counts support this clonotype. The rearrangement uses TRBV19 and TRBJ2-7; 7 bases fit TRBD1. V dropped 10 bases and J dropped 5; count of bases not matched to a gene: 8. Germline V gives CDR1 LNHDA, CDR2 SQIVND (reference sequence). The CDR3 spans 12 residues. The CDR3 coding sequence is TGTGCCACCCGCGACGACAGGGACGAGCAGTACTTC. This translates into CATRDDRDEQYF.

This sequence joins TRBV20-1 and TRBJ1-6; D is ambiguous. From germline, CDR1 is DFQATT and CDR2 SNEGSKA (reference sequence). The CDR3 is 14 residues long. V lost 6 bases, J lost 7 bases, and 16 bases lay in between. CDR3 nucleotides: TGCAGTGCGGGCCTCAGCAGTGGGAATTCACCCCTCCACTTT. Protein sequence: CSAGLSSGNSPLHF.

This clonotype was observed at least ten times. The chain uses TRBV3-1 and TRBJ2-7; no reliable D call. This CDR3 is built from 15 residues. Trimming took off 1 base at V and 0 bases at J, with 10 bases between the two ends. Germline V CDR1 and CDR2: LGHDT, YNNKEL (reference sequence). In DNA, the CDR3 is TGTGCCAGCAGCCAAGGATGGGCGTTCTCCTACGAGCAGTACTTC. It encodes CASSQGWAFSYEQYF.

The V and J genes are TRBV28 and TRBJ1-4; no definite D call. The CDR3 totals 16 residues. Germline V gene sequence: CDR1 MDHEN, CDR2 SYDVKM. V was clipped by 10 bases and J by 0 bases, with 18 bases between them. Here the CDR3 reads CATNTALTSTNEKLFF. DNA for the CDR3: TGTGCCACCAACACGGCTCTCACCTCAACTAATGAAAAACTGTTTTTT.

This sequence joins TRBV6-1 and TRBJ1-1; D is ambiguous. The CDR3 runs to 11 residues. V was pared by 7 bases and J by 11 bases, with 14 bases between. Germline-derived CDR1 and CDR2 are MNHNS and SASEGT. This CDR3 is CASNHDFEAFF. CDR3 nucleotide sequence: TGTGCCAGCAATCACGACTTCGAGGCTTTCTTT.

The rearrangement joins TRBV5-1 to TRBJ2-2; 13 positions agree with TRBD2. V shed 4 bases, J shed 4 bases, and the junction held 4 bases outside the gene matches. The CDR3 has 16 amino acids. CDR1 and CDR2 from the germline V gene are SGHRS and YFSETQ. Here the CDR3 DNA reads TGCGCCAGCAGCACGGGACTAGCGGGGAGCACCGGGGAGCTGTTTTTT. Translated, it gives CASSTGLAGSTGELFF.

As to this clonotype: At one end, the junction sequence differs from germline, possibly due to a read error. This sequence joins TRBV10-2 and TRBJ2-1, with TRBD1 matching 9 bases. There are 14 residues in the CDR3. Germline CDR1 is WSHSY and CDR2 is SAAADI. As DNA, the CDR3 is TGTGCCAGCGAGGGGACAGGGAGGCGGATTGAGCAGTTCTTC. Amino acids: CASEGTGRRIEQFF.

This clonotype has a count of ten or more. The genes are TRBV30 and TRBJ2-1, with 9 nucleotides matching TRBD2. The junction had 7 bases not matched to a gene; V was cut back by 3 bases and J by 7 bases. The germline V gene encodes CDR1 GTSNPN and CDR2 SVGIG (reference sequence). CDR3 length equals 14 residues. The chain's CDR3 is CAWRFAGGPNEQFF. As DNA, the CDR3 is TGTGCCTGGAGGTTCGCGGGAGGGCCGAATGAGCAGTTCTTC.

This clonotype has ten or more counts. CDR3 residues: CASSWRSALLNNEQFF. For the CDR3, the DNA is TGCGCCAGCAGCTGGAGGTCAGCTCTACTCAACAATGAGCAGTTCTTC. V usage is TRBV5-1 and J usage is TRBJ2-1; D is perhaps TRBD2 (5 bases). Per the germline V gene, CDR1 is SGHRS and CDR2 is YFSETQ. The CDR3 totals 16 residues. V lost 3 bases and J lost 5, with 18 bases in between.

The J gene is TRBJ1-5, the V gene TRBV4-1; D is unclear. The germline V gene encodes CDR1 MGHRA and CDR2 YSYEKL. Trimming shortened V by 1 base and J by 0 bases, and 10 bases separated the two germline ends. The CDR3 covers 16 residues. The CDR3 DNA is TGCGCCAGCAGCCAAGGAGGGCAGGCTAGCAATCAGCCCCAGCATTTT. Residues: CASSQGGQASNQPQHF.

The V gene is TRBV7-9, the J gene TRBJ1-3; D is unresolved. V lost 1 base, J lost 2 bases, and 9 bases lay in between. Germline V gives CDR1 SEHNR, CDR2 FQNEAQ (reference sequence). CDR3 length equals 15 residues. The CDR3 region has the DNA TGTGCCAGCAGCTTAGTGGGAAAGGCTGGAAACACCATATATTTT. This gives the protein CASSLVGKAGNTIYF.

The chain couples TRBV28 to TRBJ2-7; 8 bases fit TRBD2. The CDR3 contains 18 residues. Germline V gene data show CDR1 as MDHEN and CDR2 as SYDVKM. Unmatched junction bases numbered 18, after V lost 6 bases and J lost 2 bases. The CDR3 coding sequence is TGTGCCAGCAGCCGTCTGGGGGGCGCGGGGGGAATAACCTACGAGCAGTACTTC. Its translation: CASSRLGGAGGITYEQYF.

This clonotype occurred many times. V and J are TRBV9 and TRBJ2-5, with 11 bases aligning to TRBD2. The trim removed 3 bases at V and 3 bases at J, leaving 7 bases unmatched. The germline V gene has CDR1 SGDLS and CDR2 YYNGEE. CDR3 length: 16 residues. This CDR3 is CASSGGILAGEETQYF. In nucleotides, the CDR3 is TGTGCCAGCAGCGGCGGGATACTAGCGGGAGAAGAGACCCAGTACTTC.

This clonotype has just a few counts. The chain combines TRBV20-1 with TRBJ1-1; tentatively, D is TRBD1 (5 bases). The germline CDR1 and CDR2 sequences are DFQATT and SNEGSKA (reference sequence). The V and J ends lost 5 bases and 0 bases respectively, with 25 bases between them. This CDR3 contains 18 residues. The CDR3 protein is CSAYKLNPGTRLNTEAFF. For the CDR3, the DNA is TGCAGTGCTTACAAGCTCAATCCAGGGACGCGGTTGAACACTGAAGCTTTCTTT.

In its sample, this clonotype was seen a few times. The chain has TRBV25-1 and TRBJ2-1, with a weak D call TRBD2 (6 bases). The V and J ends lost 4 bases and 5 bases respectively, with 24 bases between them. The germline CDR1 and CDR2 sequences are MGHDK and SYGVNS. The CDR3 runs to 18 residues. The CDR3 nucleotides are TGTGCCAGCAGTGGGCTCTATTTAGCGGAACACTTAGACAATGAGCAGTTCTTC. This sequence encodes CASSGLYLAEHLDNEQFF.

The chain carries TRBV11-2 and TRBJ2-5; 9 bases fit TRBD1. Trimming removed 5 bases from V and 5 bases from J; junction bases left unmatched: 6. In germline, CDR1 is SGHAT, CDR2 FQNNGV. The CDR3 covers 14 residues. CDR3 amino acids: CASSDRDRDETQYF. CDR3 nucleotides: TGTGCCAGCAGCGACCGGGACAGGGATGAGACCCAGTACTTC. The variable domain in full, with the rest retrieved from reference TRBV11-2 and TRBJ2-5, is EAGVAQSPRYKIIEKRQSVAFWCNPISGHATLYWYQQILGQGPKLLIQFQNNGVVDDSQLPKDRFSAERLKGVDSTLKIQPAKLEDSAVYLCASSDRDRDETQYFGPGTRLLVL.

The chain has TRBV5-5 and TRBJ1-5; 7 bases match TRBD1. The germline V gene encodes CDR1 SGHKS and CDR2 YYEKEE (reference sequence). The CDR3 is 14 residues long. The V and J ends lost 2 bases and 5 bases, in that order; junction bases with no gene match: 4. CDR3 in amino acids: CASSLEGAYQPQHF. The CDR3 DNA follows: TGTGCCAGCAGCTTAGAGGGGGCGTATCAGCCCCAGCATTTT. The whole variable domain, remainder taken from reference TRBV5-5 and TRBJ1-5, is DAGVTQSPTHLIKTRGQQVTLRCSPISGHKSVSWYQQVLGQGPQFIFQYYEKEERGRGNFPDRFSARQFPNYSSELNVNALLLGDSALYLCASSLEGAYQPQHFGDGTRLSIL.